One sample yielded the 6 T cell receptor beta chains listed below, sequenced in a study of prognosis after radiotherapy for stage I lung cancer. The authors amplified TCR beta CDR3 from genomic DNA using two-round multiplex PCR. First-round PCR amplification was performed with primers specific to each TRBV and TRBJ gene. TCRdb called the multiplex PCR reads again in MiXCR, with one record for every CDR3 protein. The sample consists of about 34,000 distinct CDR3 sequences, under 40% of them appearing once. The sequenced sample was PBMCs, obtained before or after stereotactic body radiation therapy (not recorded which). The origin of the receptors is a donor aged 50 or older with non-small cell lung cancer.

This clonotype has just a few counts. A read error is the likely source, as a far larger clone sits one nucleotide away. This chain uses TRBV6-9 with TRBJ1-5; D is unclear. Per germline, CDR1 MNHGY and CDR2 SVAAGI. This CDR3 contains 14 residues. Trimming took off 4 bases at V and 0 bases at J, with 7 bases between the two ends. The CDR3 protein is CASSSRCSNQPQHF. The CDR3 nucleotides are TGTGCCAGCAGTTCCAGGTGTAGCAATCAGCCCCAGCATTTT.

With respect to this clonotype: This likely traces to a read error, being one base from a far larger clone. The rearrangement joins TRBV6-2 or TRBV6-3 to TRBJ1-3; D call uncertain. The CDR3 has 15 amino acids. Germline loops: CDR1 MNHEY, CDR2 SVGEGT. The chain's CDR3 is CASSDSSKYGNTIYF. CDR3 in DNA: TGTGCCAGCAGTGACTCTTCGAAGTACGGAAACACCATATATTTT.

This clonotype was observed at least ten times. The V and J genes are TRBV20-1 and TRBJ1-1, with no clear D. Looked up from germline, CDR1 is DFQATT and CDR2 is SNEGSKA (reference sequence). The V gene lost 3 bases and the J gene lost 5 bases, with 7 bases spanning the gap. This CDR3 has 11 residues. The DNA of the CDR3 is TGCAGTGCTAGTCCAAGTACTGAAGCTTTCTTT. Protein sequence: CSASPSTEAFF.

A note on this clonotype: A far larger clone differs by one base, so this is likely a read error. This chain links TRBV6-4 with TRBJ1-2; no definite D call. From germline, CDR1 is MRHNA and CDR2 SNTAGT. The CDR3 totals 13 residues. V lost 4 bases and J lost 4, with 10 bases in between. This CDR3 reads CASSAENSYGYTF. CDR3 nucleotides: TGTGCCAGCAGTGCGGAAAACAGCTATGGCTACACCTTC.

Many counts were recorded for this clonotype. The chain links TRBV24-1 to TRBJ1-5, with 7 bases that match TRBD1. The CDR3 consists of 15 residues. The germline gives CDR1 KGHDR, CDR2 SFDVKD. Trimming removed 3 bases from V and 1 base from J; junction bases left unmatched: 2. The CDR3 DNA reads as TGTGCCACCAGTGATACAGGGGAGAGCAATCAGCCCCAGCATTTT. Translating gives CATSDTGESNQPQHF.

The chain links TRBV7-2 to TRBJ2-7, with D perhaps matching TRBD1 or TRBD2 (5 bases each). Germline CDR1 SGHTA, CDR2 FQGNSA. The length of the CDR3 is 18 residues. V lost 2 bases and J lost 2, with 22 bases in between. The CDR3 protein is CASSLSGSSWLVAYEQYF. The CDR3 region has the DNA TGTGCCAGCAGCTTATCAGGGTCTAGCTGGCTGGTGGCCTACGAGCAGTACTTC.